The 30 T cell receptor beta chains reported below all come from one sample, sequenced in a study of shared clonotypes between healthy human individuals. The table came from immunoSEQ multiplex PCR; TCRdb's copy has only in-frame clones and leaves some out. The sample records fewer than 600,000 clones, around 76% being singletons. Material for sequencing was PBMCs. These receptors were taken from a middle-aged woman in good health. Some clones in this sample may be carry-over from other donors' samples.

This clone was counted at least ten times. The sample has other DNA sequences that encode this CDR3 too. The chain has TRBV6-5 and TRBJ2-7; maybe TRBD2 (6 bases). The CDR3 has 14 residues. CDR1 is MNHEY, CDR2 SVGAGI, per germline. Deletions cut 6 bases from V and 1 base from J, with 13 bases between. Written as DNA, the CDR3 is TGTGCCAGCAGGGTAGCGGAGCTATCCTACGAGCAGTACTTC. Amino acids: CASRVAELSYEQYF.

This sequence joins TRBV7-9 and TRBJ1-2, with D unresolved. Germline CDR1 SEHNR, CDR2 FQNEAQ (reference sequence). The CDR3 length is 14 residues. V lost 4 bases, J lost 0 bases, and 9 bases lay in between. The chain's CDR3 is CASSSPEANYGYTF. DNA for the CDR3: TGTGCCAGCAGCTCCCCGGAAGCTAACTATGGCTACACCTTC. The variable domain in full, completed from reference TRBV7-9 and TRBJ1-2, reads DTGVSQNPRHKITKRGQNVTFRCDPISEHNRLYWYRQTLGQGPEFLTYFQNEAQLEKSRLLSDRFSAERPKGSFSTLEIQRTEQGDSAMYLCASSSPEANYGYTFGSGTRLTVV.

J is TRBJ1-3 and V is TRBV19, with 8 nucleotides matching TRBD1. The V gene's germline CDR1 is LNHDA and CDR2 SQIVND (reference sequence). The CDR3 is 13 amino acids. The V and J ends lost 5 bases and 7 bases, in that order; junction bases with no gene match: 4. CDR3 loop: CASSPWTGNTIYF. Written as DNA, the CDR3 is TGTGCCAGTAGTCCCTGGACAGGGAACACCATATATTTT.

V gene TRBV28 combines with J gene TRBJ2-5, with D tentatively TRBD1 or TRBD2 (5 bases each). Trimming removed 6 bases from V and 5 bases from J, with 19 bases in between. Germline values: CDR1 MDHEN, CDR2 SYDVKM. This CDR3 has 15 amino acids. CDR3 nucleotides: TGTGCCAGCAGAGACACCGGGACCTGGGGGGAGACCCAGTACTTC. Translated, it gives CASRDTGTWGETQYF. Full variable domain (outside the CDR3, taken from reference TRBV28 and TRBJ2-5): DVKVTQSSRYLVKRTGEKVFLECVQDMDHENMFWYRQDPGLGLRLIYFSYDVKMKEKGDIPEGYSVSREKKERFSLILESASTNQTSMYLCASRDTGTWGETQYFGPGTRLLVL.

The chain combines TRBV2 with TRBJ2-1; 9 bases are a match to TRBD2. This CDR3 region has 21 residues. V shed 4 bases, J shed 0 bases, and the junction held 19 bases outside the gene matches. Germline CDR1 reads SNHLY; CDR2 reads FYNNEI. In DNA, the CDR3 is TGTGCCAGCAGTGTCAACCGAATTAGCGGGAGCGGAGGCAGCTCCTACAATGAGCAGTTCTTC. Translation gives CASSVNRISGSGGSSYNEQFF.

The J gene is TRBJ2-1, the V gene TRBV12-5; D unresolved. The V end lost 5 bases, the J end lost 2 bases, and 13 bases lay between the germline ends. This CDR3 contains 15 residues. Germline loops: CDR1 LGHNT, CDR2 FRNRAP. CDR3: CASGTGSSPYNEQFF. In DNA form, the CDR3 reads TGTGCTAGTGGTACTGGCTCCTCTCCCTACAATGAGCAGTTCTTC.

The chain couples TRBV7-9 to TRBJ2-5, with a weak D call TRBD1 (6 bases). The end of the DNA aligns better with TRBJ2-7, so the J call may be wrong. Germline CDR1 SEHNR, CDR2 FQNEAQ (reference sequence). The length of the CDR3 is 16 residues. The CDR3 here is CASSLVLDSISYEQYF. CDR3 DNA: TGTGCCAGCAGCTTAGTCCTGGACAGTATCTCCTACGAGCAGTACTTC.

The chain recombines TRBV7-3 with TRBJ2-2; D is uncertain. Germline assignment: CDR1 SGHTA and CDR2 FQGTGA. The CDR3 sequence is 16 residues long. Trimming removed 5 bases at V and 3 bases at J, with 16 bases between. The CDR3 protein is CASSPTPLGYTGELFF. For the CDR3, the DNA is TGTGCCAGCAGCCCTACCCCGTTGGGGTACACCGGGGAGCTGTTTTTT.

The chain links TRBV7-9 to TRBJ1-5; D may be TRBD1 (5 bases). The germline V gene has CDR1 SEHNR and CDR2 FQNEAQ (reference sequence). The CDR3 has 15 amino acids. V was clipped by 1 base and J by 3 bases, with 10 bases between them. CDR3 in amino acids: CASSLGGANNQPQHF. CDR3 nucleotides: TGTGCCAGCAGCTTAGGCGGGGCGAACAATCAGCCCCAGCATTTT.

This rearrangement joins TRBV12-1 to TRBJ1-5; the table's D gene call, TRBD1, was not cross checked with the DNA. TRBV12-1 is a recognized pseudogene. The CDR3 covers 17 residues. Here the CDR3 DNA reads TGTGCCAGCAGCTTGGATAGGCAGGGGAGCAGCAATCAGCCCCAGCATTTT. This sequence encodes CASSLDRQGSSNQPQHF.

V usage is TRBV5-6 and J usage is TRBJ2-3; possible D gene TRBD2, 5 bases. The V end lost 6 bases, the J end lost 0 bases, and 11 bases lay between the germline ends. The CDR3 has 14 residues. Germline CDR1 SGHDT, CDR2 YYEEEE. The CDR3 reads CASNRAGSTDTQYF. The CDR3 DNA reads as TGTGCCAGCAACCGGGCGGGTAGCACAGATACGCAGTATTTT. Looking up the rest from reference TRBV5-6 and TRBJ2-3 gives the full variable domain: DAGVTQSPTHLIKTRGQQVTLRCSPKSGHDTVSWYQQALGQGPQFIFQYYEEEERQRGNFPDRFSGHQFPNYSSELNVNALLLGDSALYLCASNRAGSTDTQYFGPGTRLTVL.

V gene TRBV19 combines with J gene TRBJ1-2; 9 nucleotides align to TRBD1. CDR1 is LNHDA and CDR2 is SQIVND in the germline V gene (reference sequence). The CDR3 is made up of 16 amino acids. Unmatched junction bases numbered 14, after V lost 3 bases and J lost 9 bases. The CDR3 loop is CASSIGGGGQGRSYTF. In DNA form, the CDR3 reads TGTGCCAGTAGTATTGGAGGTGGGGGACAGGGTCGGAGCTACACCTTC.

The chain uses TRBV11-1 and TRBJ2-1; D gene uncertain. Germline CDR1 and CDR2: SGHAT and FQDESV (reference sequence). The V gene lost 4 bases and the J gene lost 10 bases, with 8 bases spanning the gap. This CDR3 contains 11 residues. The chain's CDR3 is CASSSSWEQFF. CDR3 in DNA: TGTGCCAGCAGCTCGTCTTGGGAGCAGTTCTTC.

The chain has TRBV11-3 and TRBJ2-7; D is undetermined. The CDR3 sequence is 16 residues long. The germline gives CDR1 SGHNT, CDR2 YENEEA. Trimming took off 2 bases at V and 0 bases at J, with 14 bases between the two ends. The CDR3 coding sequence is TGTGCCAGCAGCTTACCTGAACTTACAAACTCCTACGAGCAGTACTTC. Encoded protein: CASSLPELTNSYEQYF.

The chain links TRBV30 to TRBJ2-1; 15 bases are shared with TRBD2. Trimming cost V 4 bases and J 1 base; bases outside gene matches: 11. CDR1 is GTSNPN and CDR2 is SVGIG in the germline V gene (reference sequence). The CDR3 is made up of 19 amino acids. DNA for the CDR3: TGTGCCTGGACGCGGCCAGGACTAGCGGGAGGGCCGTCCTACAATGAGCAGTTCTTC. It is translated as CAWTRPGLAGGPSYNEQFF.

V gene TRBV5-8 combines with J gene TRBJ1-1; unclear D gene. Germline lookup yields CDR1 SGHTS and CDR2 YDEGEE. This CDR3 comprises 13 residues. V was trimmed by 1 base and J by 6 bases, leaving 10 bases between them. Here the CDR3 reads CASSLIFDSEAFF. The DNA of the CDR3 is TGTGCCAGCAGCTTGATATTTGATTCTGAAGCTTTCTTT. The full variable domain, with the rest looked up from reference TRBV5-8 and TRBJ1-1, is EAGVTQSPTHLIKTRGQQATLRCSPISGHTSVYWYQQALGLGLQFLLWYDEGEERNRGNFPPRFSGRQFPNYSSELNVNALELEDSALYLCASSLIFDSEAFFGQGTRLTVV.

V is TRBV5-6 and J is TRBJ2-7; possibly TRBD2 for D (6 bases). CDR1 and CDR2 from the germline V gene are SGHDT and YYEEEE. The V end was cut by 5 bases, the J end by 2 bases, with 20 bases between. CDR3 length equals 16 residues. Written as DNA, the CDR3 is TGTGCCAGCAGGCTTGGGCGCGATAGCGGAACCTACGAGCAGTACTTC. Residues: CASRLGRDSGTYEQYF.

This clone occurred once. A read error is likely here: a far larger clone is one base away. The V gene is TRBV7-6, the J gene TRBJ1-1; tentatively, D is TRBD1 (6 bases). The CDR3 spans 13 residues. Germline V gene sequence: CDR1 SGHVS, CDR2 FNYEAQ. Trimming left V 5 bases short and J 1 base short, with 8 bases between. The CDR3 is CASSPGQNTEAFF. Written as DNA, the CDR3 is TGTGCCAGCAGCCCGGGACAGAACACTGAAGCTTTCTTT.

This sequence joins TRBV5-5 and TRBJ1-2; D is undetermined. CDR1 and CDR2 (germline): SGHKS, YYEKEE (reference sequence). Trimming removed 0 bases at V and 3 bases at J, with 9 bases between. The CDR3 extends over 14 amino acids. For the CDR3, the DNA is TGTGCCAGCAGCTTGGACGCGGGAGACTATGGCTACACCTTC. Translating gives CASSLDAGDYGYTF.

The V gene is TRBV5-1, the J gene TRBJ2-3, with a possible D match to TRBD2 (6 bases). The germline gives CDR1 SGHRS, CDR2 YFSETQ. This CDR3 spans 14 amino acids. The V end was cut by 4 bases, the J end by 0 bases, with 9 bases between. CDR3 bases: TGCGCCAGCAGCCTTAGCGGAAGCACAGATACGCAGTATTTT. Its protein is CASSLSGSTDTQYF. The complete variable domain, with remaining parts taken from reference TRBV5-1 and TRBJ2-3, reads KAGVTQTPRYLIKTRGQQVTLSCSPISGHRSVSWYQQTPGQGLQFLFEYFSETQRNKGNFPGRFSGRQFSNSRSEMNVSTLELGDSALYLCASSLSGSTDTQYFGPGTRLTVL.

V and J are TRBV12-2 and TRBJ2-7; the DNA was not used to check the table's D call, TRBD1. TRBV12-2 is assigned pseudogene status. This CDR3 comprises 19 residues. The CDR3 DNA follows: TGTGCAAGTCGCTCTCTCCGTAGCCATCGACAGGGGAAAATTTACGAGCAGTACTTC. Translating gives CASRSLRSHRQGKIYEQYF.

V and J are TRBV25-1 and TRBJ2-4; TRBD1 agrees at 7 bases. J was trimmed by 1 base and V by 9 bases; bases with no gene match: 15. The CDR3 totals 17 residues. Germline V CDR1 and CDR2: MGHDK, SYGVNS. The chain's CDR3 is CARQGLHTTVAKNIQYF. CDR3 in DNA: TGTGCCAGACAGGGGTTGCACACAACTGTGGCCAAAAACATTCAGTACTTC.

With regard to this clone: This likely reflects a read error, since a far larger clone is one base away. This sequence joins TRBV30 and TRBJ1-2; TRBD1 aligns across 7 bases. The germline CDR1 and CDR2 sequences are GTSNPN and SVGIG (reference sequence). V shed 7 bases and J 4 bases; nucleotides not matched to a gene: 9. The CDR3 has 13 residues. CDR3 sequence (DNA): TGTGCCTTGAGCAGACAGGGCCCCTATGGCTACACCTTC. Its translation is CALSRQGPYGYTF.

This rearrangement joins TRBV11-3 to TRBJ2-7; 10 nucleotides align to TRBD1. The ends lost 8 bases at V and 6 bases at J; junction bases unmatched: 7. CDR3 size: 13 residues. Germline V gene lookup returns CDR1 SGHNT and CDR2 YENEEA. This CDR3 reads CASARDRGAEQYF. The CDR3 DNA reads TGTGCCAGCGCCCGGGACAGGGGTGCCGAGCAGTACTTC.

The rearrangement joins TRBV25-1 to TRBJ2-3; 7 bases agree with TRBD2. This CDR3 spans 15 amino acids. V was clipped by 6 bases and J by 4 bases; unmatched bases: 10. The germline V gene has CDR1 MGHDK and CDR2 SYGVNS. The CDR3 spells CASSPFAGVPDTQYF. CDR3 nucleotide sequence: TGTGCCAGCAGCCCCTTTGCGGGAGTCCCAGATACGCAGTATTTT.

The V gene is TRBV30, the J gene TRBJ1-2; D uncertain. V lost 3 bases and J 7 bases, leaving 12 bases between the germline ends. Germline V CDR1 and CDR2: GTSNPN, SVGIG (reference sequence). There are 12 residues in the CDR3. The CDR3 sequence is CAWSASVGGYTF. CDR3 DNA sequence: TGTGCCTGGAGCGCATCGGTCGGTGGCTACACCTTC.

This rearrangement joins TRBV7-9 to TRBJ2-1; TRBD2 matches at 8 bases. The CDR3 runs 14 residues. The germline V gene encodes CDR1 SEHNR and CDR2 FQNEAQ (reference sequence). V trimming: 6 bases; J trimming: 7 bases; junction bases outside the gene matches: 8. The CDR3 here is CASRVAVAGNEQFF. CDR3 bases: TGTGCCAGCAGGGTCGCGGTAGCGGGGAATGAGCAGTTCTTC.

The genes are TRBV14 and TRBJ1-4; possible D gene TRBD1, 5 bases. V lost 0 bases and J 7 bases, leaving 12 bases between the germline ends. The CDR3 has 15 amino acids. Germline V gene lookup returns CDR1 SGHDN and CDR2 FVKESK. Here the CDR3 DNA reads TGTGCCAGCAGCCAAGAATATTATCAGGGTGAAAAACTGTTTTTT. It yields the protein CASSQEYYQGEKLFF.

This clone was seen a few times. The V gene is TRBV27, the J gene TRBJ2-3, with 9 bases aligning to TRBD1. Losses at the gene ends were 7 bases for V and 9 bases for J; bases not matched to a gene: 8. Per the germline V gene, CDR1 is MNHEY and CDR2 is SMNVEV (reference sequence). This CDR3 is built from 13 residues. The CDR3 nucleotides read TGTGCCAGCATGGCCGGGGACAGGGAGACGCAGTATTTT. Amino acids: CASMAGDRETQYF.

V gene TRBV5-1 combines with J gene TRBJ2-1; 8 nucleotides align to TRBD2. The junction had 3 bases not matched to a gene; V was cut back by 2 bases and J by 5 bases. The CDR3 is 14 amino acids. Per germline, CDR1 SGHRS and CDR2 YFSETQ. CDR3 nucleotides: TGCGCCAGCAGCTTTGGTAGCGGGGACAATGAGCAGTTCTTC. Its translation is CASSFGSGDNEQFF.